Shown below are 13 T cell receptor beta chains from a single sample sequenced in a study of T cells in Graves' hyperthyroidism and ophthalmopathy. Amplified TCR beta CDR3 regions derived from RNA transcripts. In the first-round RT-PCR of the TCR CDR3, the HTBI primer set was used. TCRdb redid the calling of the multiplex PCR reads with MiXCR, one entry per CDR3 protein. The sample records approximately 420,000 distinct CDR3 sequences, approximately 15% being singletons. Material: blood. Receptor source: a woman aged 18-35 years with Graves' hyperthyroidism.

This clonotype was detected many times. The genes are TRBV12-5 and TRBJ1-4, with 12 bases identical to TRBD1. The CDR3 is 17 residues long. The J segment lost 1 base and the V segment lost 5 bases, leaving 5 bases of the junction unmatched. Germline CDR1 and CDR2: LGHNT and FRNRAP. The CDR3 DNA reads as TGTGCTAGTGGTCCAAGGGACAGGGGGCTAACTAATGAAAAACTGTTTTTT. Amino acid sequence: CASGPRDRGLTNEKLFF.

This clonotype was counted at least ten times. The chain combines TRBV20-1 with TRBJ2-3, with TRBD1 matching 8 bases. The CDR3 consists of 16 residues. CDR1 DFQATT and CDR2 SNEGSKA come from the germline V gene (reference sequence). Trimming took 0 bases from V and 4 from J; bases not matched to a gene: 9. Here the CDR3 reads CSARDLQGAGADTQYF. CDR3 nucleotide sequence: TGCAGTGCTAGAGACCTCCAGGGGGCAGGGGCAGATACGCAGTATTTT.

On this clonotype: This could be a read error, since a much larger clone is one nucleotide away. The rearrangement links TRBV28 to TRBJ1-4, with D perhaps TRBD1 (5 bases). Germline CDR1 is MDHEN and CDR2 is SYDVKM. This CDR3 region has 14 residues. The CDR3, as DNA: TGTGCCACCAGTTTGGGGGTCATTAATGAAAAACTGTTTTTT. Translation: CATSLGVINEKLFF.

This clonotype has ten or more counts. V is TRBV29-1 and J is TRBJ1-2, with a weak D call TRBD1 (5 bases). V lost 4 bases to trimming and J lost 8 bases, with 14 bases between them. CDR1 is SQVTM, CDR2 ANQGSEA, per germline. This CDR3 is 12 amino acids long. CDR3 sequence (DNA): TGCAGCGTTGGGCAGGGAATAGGAGGCTACACCTTC. Encoded protein: CSVGQGIGGYTF.

This clonotype was recorded many times. The V gene is TRBV29-1, the J gene TRBJ2-3; D call uncertain. The CDR3 covers 19 residues. Germline CDR1 is SQVTM and CDR2 is ANQGSEA. Trimming took 4 bases from V and 0 from J, leaving 26 bases between them. CDR3 amino acids: CSVVWARTIETFSTDTQYF. DNA for the CDR3: TGCAGCGTTGTATGGGCAAGGACCATCGAGACGTTTAGCACAGATACGCAGTATTTT.

This clonotype was detected ten times or more. The rearrangement joins TRBV4-2 to TRBJ1-1; 7 bases are shared with TRBD1. Germline CDR1 and CDR2: LGHNA and YNFKEQ. The CDR3 has 13 residues. V lost 1 base and J lost 9; bases outside the gene matches: 5. The CDR3 here is CASSQGQGGKAFF. The CDR3 nucleotides are TGTGCCAGCAGCCAAGGACAGGGAGGGAAAGCTTTCTTT.

This clonotype has at least ten counts. This chain connects TRBV15 to TRBJ2-3; TRBD1 matches 11 bases. Trimming removed 0 bases from V and 4 bases from J; junction bases left unmatched: 3. The CDR3 covers 16 residues. The germline CDR1 and CDR2 sequences are LNHNV and YYDKDF (reference sequence). CDR3 in DNA: TGTGCCACCAGCAGAGAGGACAGGGGGCGCCCAGATACGCAGTATTTT. It specifies CATSREDRGRPDTQYF.

This clonotype was counted many times. The chain recombines TRBV29-1 with TRBJ2-7, with D possibly matching TRBD1 (5 bases). The CDR3 is made up of 11 amino acids. From germline, CDR1 is SQVTM and CDR2 ANQGSEA. Trimming took off 4 bases at V and 3 bases at J, with 7 bases between the two ends. CDR3 amino acids: CSVVQGYEQYF. In DNA form, the CDR3 reads TGCAGCGTTGTCCAGGGCTACGAGCAGTACTTC.

This clonotype was detected many times. The V call is TRBV6-1, the J call TRBJ2-1; D ambiguous. The CDR3 runs to 10 residues. Germline loops: CDR1 MNHNS, CDR2 SASEGT. Between the trimmed V and J ends, which lost 8 bases and 9 bases, there was a span of 8 bases. In DNA form, the CDR3 reads TGTGCCAGCGGCCACACTGAGCAGTTCTTC. Residues: CASGHTEQFF.

In its sample, this clonotype was seen many times. The chain couples TRBV20-1 to TRBJ2-3; 10 bases align to TRBD2. The CDR3 is made up of 17 amino acids. V lost 2 bases, J lost 0 bases, and 8 bases stayed unmatched. Germline V gives CDR1 DFQATT, CDR2 SNEGSKA (reference sequence). CDR3: CSARQLAGGPSTDTQYF. The CDR3 nucleotides are TGCAGTGCTAGACAGTTAGCGGGAGGCCCTAGCACAGATACGCAGTATTTT.

The V call is TRBV5-1, the J call TRBJ2-3; D could derive from TRBD1 or TRBD2 (5 bases each). CDR3 length equals 17 residues. V was pared by 4 bases and J by 0 bases, with 18 bases between. The germline CDR1 and CDR2 sequences are SGHRS and YFSETQ. CDR3 protein: CASSPTGRRSSTDTQYF. CDR3 sequence (DNA): TGCGCCAGCAGCCCCACGGGACGGCGCTCTAGCACAGATACGCAGTATTTT.

There are a few counts of this clonotype. One junction end disagrees with the germline gene, perhaps due to a read error. The chain joins TRBV7-6 to TRBJ2-3; D uncertain. CDR1 is SGHVS, CDR2 FNYEAQ, per germline. The CDR3 consists of 13 residues. This CDR3 reads CAGSLTSTDTQYF. The CDR3 DNA reads TGTGCCGGCAGCTTAACTAGCACAGATACGCAGTATTTT.

This clonotype was seen repeatedly, ten times or more. The DNA of the CDR3 is TGTGCCAGCTCACCGGCGTCTACCAGGGACGAGCAGTACTTC. Translating gives CASSPASTRDEQYF. The chain carries TRBV18 and TRBJ2-7; D is perhaps TRBD1 (5 bases). CDR1 is KGHSH, CDR2 LQKENI, per germline. The CDR3 runs to 14 residues. Trimming shortened V by 3 bases and J by 5 bases, and 14 bases separated the two germline ends.